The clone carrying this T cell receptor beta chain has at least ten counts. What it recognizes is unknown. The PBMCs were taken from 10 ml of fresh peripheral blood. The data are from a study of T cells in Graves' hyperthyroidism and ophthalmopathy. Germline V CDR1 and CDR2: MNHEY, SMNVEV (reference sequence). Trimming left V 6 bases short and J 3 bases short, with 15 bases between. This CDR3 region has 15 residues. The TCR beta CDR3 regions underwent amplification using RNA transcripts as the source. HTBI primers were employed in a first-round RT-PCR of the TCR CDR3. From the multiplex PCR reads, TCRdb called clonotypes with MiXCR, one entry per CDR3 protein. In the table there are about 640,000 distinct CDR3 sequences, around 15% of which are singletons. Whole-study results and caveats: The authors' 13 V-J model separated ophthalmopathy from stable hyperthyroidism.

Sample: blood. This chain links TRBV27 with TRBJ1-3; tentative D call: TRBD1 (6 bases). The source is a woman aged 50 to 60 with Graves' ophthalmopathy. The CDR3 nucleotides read TGTGCCAGCAGGGGGGGAACAGGGTATGGAAACACCATATATTTT. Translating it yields CASRGGTGYGNTIYF.